A single sample is the source of the 14 T cell receptor beta chains below, sequenced in a study of CD8 T cells in ankylosing spondylitis. TCRdb re-analysed the 5' RACE reads in MiXCR, keeping a single row per CDR3 protein. The data show 200,000 to 250,000 distinct CDR3 sequences, roughly a tenth seen once. Material: blood, either unsorted or a sorted T cell fraction (not recorded which). Receptors were obtained from a male donor with ankylosing spondylitis or in good health (not recorded which).

This clonotype occurred many times. The J gene is TRBJ2-1, the V gene TRBV11-2, with 13 bases lining up with TRBD2. After removal of 7 bases from V and 10 bases from J, the junction contained 7 bases not matched to a gene. The V gene's germline CDR1 is SGHAT and CDR2 FQNNGV. The CDR3 sequence is 14 residues long. DNA for the CDR3: TGTGCCAGCAAACTAGCGGGAGGGCCACAAGAGCAGTTCTTC. As protein: CASKLAGGPQEQFF. The complete variable domain, with remaining parts taken from reference TRBV11-2 and TRBJ2-1, reads EAGVAQSPRYKIIEKRQSVAFWCNPISGHATLYWYQQILGQGPKLLIQFQNNGVVDDSQLPKDRFSAERLKGVDSTLKIQPAKLEDSAVYLCASKLAGGPQEQFFGPGTRLTVL.

The sample holds many counts of this clonotype. The chain couples TRBV6-2 or TRBV6-3 to TRBJ2-5; 7 nucleotides match TRBD2. V shed 6 bases, J shed 5 bases, and the junction held 15 bases outside the gene matches. This CDR3 is 16 amino acids long. Germline-derived CDR1 and CDR2 are MNHEY and SVGEGT. CDR3 region: CASSRSGAVRTETQYF. The CDR3 region has the DNA TGTGCCAGCAGCCGGAGCGGGGCCGTCCGTACGGAGACCCAGTACTTC.

This clonotype has a count of ten or more. This chain connects TRBV10-3 to TRBJ2-5; D remains unclear. Germline V CDR1 and CDR2: ENHRY, SYGVKD. V gave up 3 bases and J gave up 4 bases, with 6 bases separating them. This CDR3 is 12 amino acids long. CDR3 in DNA: TGTGCCATCAGTGAATCGGGAGAGACCCAGTACTTC. It yields the protein CAISESGETQYF.

The chain employs TRBV28 and TRBJ2-1; TRBD1 or TRBD2 may be the D gene (5 bases each). This CDR3 spans 15 amino acids. Trimming took off 5 bases at V and 6 bases at J, with 17 bases between the two ends. CDR1 is MDHEN and CDR2 is SYDVKM in the germline V gene. The CDR3 here is CASSLAGSRPNEQFF. For the CDR3, the DNA is TGTGCCAGCAGTCTGGCAGGGAGTCGACCCAATGAGCAGTTCTTC.

The sample holds many counts of this clonotype. This sequence joins TRBV6-1 and TRBJ2-7; 7 bases are a match to TRBD2. Per germline, CDR1 MNHNS and CDR2 SASEGT. The CDR3 has 13 residues. With 6 bases clipped from V and 5 bases from J, the junction kept 7 bases outside the gene matches. CDR3 nucleotides: TGTGCCAGCAGCCGTGGGAGGGGAAACGAGCAGTACTTC. This codes for CASSRGRGNEQYF.

This clonotype was observed many times. The genes are TRBV12-3 or TRBV12-4 and TRBJ2-2; possibly TRBD1 or TRBD2 for D (6 bases each). Trimming cost V 8 bases and J 6 bases, with 16 bases left between them. The CDR3 extends over 14 amino acids. In DNA form, the CDR3 reads TGTGCCAGCGGGGGAGGACAGCGCTCCGGGGAGCTGTTTTTT. As protein: CASGGGQRSGELFF.

This clonotype was seen a handful of times. A single base separates this from a much larger clone, so it may be a read error. The chain joins TRBV20-1 to TRBJ2-7; 10 nucleotides agree with TRBD1. The CDR3 covers 14 residues. Germline V gene sequence: CDR1 DFQATT, CDR2 SNEGSKA (reference sequence). The V segment lost 4 bases and the J segment 5 bases; nucleotides outside the gene matches: 8. CDR3 sequence reads: CSANAPGQGNEQYF. In DNA form, the CDR3 reads TGCAGTGCTAATGCCCCGGGACAGGGGAACGAGCAGTACTTC.

Many counts were recorded for this clonotype. The chain has TRBV20-1 and TRBJ2-5; TRBD2 matches 10 bases. The CDR3 totals 15 residues. Germline CDR1 reads DFQATT; CDR2 reads SNEGSKA (reference sequence). V lost 0 bases and J lost 6; bases outside the gene matches: 7. CDR3 sequence (DNA): TGCAGTGCTAGAGATCGACTAGCGGGCAGAAAGACCCAGTACTTC. Protein product: CSARDRLAGRKTQYF.

The chain has TRBV7-2 and TRBJ1-1; D gene ambiguous. CDR1 and CDR2 from the germline V gene are SGHTA and FQGNSA. Between the trimmed V and J ends, which lost 1 base and 10 bases, there was a span of 19 bases. This CDR3 is 15 amino acids long. This chain's CDR3 is CASSLEAGPQSGAFF. The CDR3 coding sequence is TGTGCCAGCAGCTTAGAAGCAGGTCCTCAGTCGGGAGCTTTCTTT.

This clonotype came up many times. The chain recombines TRBV20-1 with TRBJ2-2; maybe TRBD2 (6 bases). This CDR3 comprises 14 residues. The germline V gene encodes CDR1 DFQATT and CDR2 SNEGSKA (reference sequence). Trimming shortened V by 5 bases and J by 2 bases, and 12 bases separated the two germline ends. CDR3 loop: CSAPGTPNTGELFF. Written as DNA, the CDR3 is TGCAGTGCTCCCGGGACTCCTAACACCGGGGAGCTGTTTTTT.

This clonotype was detected a few times. V gene TRBV7-2 combines with J gene TRBJ2-5; 10 bases fit TRBD2. The CDR3 has 14 amino acids. Germline values: CDR1 SGHTA, CDR2 FQGNSA. Trimming cost V 4 bases and J 5 bases; bases outside gene matches: 4. CDR3 nucleotide sequence: TGTGCCAGCAGCTCACAGGGACTAGCGGAGACCCAGTACTTC. This codes for CASSSQGLAETQYF.

The chain carries TRBV29-1 and TRBJ2-5; D not certain. V was shortened by 4 bases and J by 5 bases, with 8 bases between the two germline ends. The germline gives CDR1 SQVTM, CDR2 ANQGSEA. The CDR3 has 11 residues. This CDR3 is CSVVSGETQYF. CDR3 nucleotides: TGCAGCGTTGTATCCGGGGAGACCCAGTACTTC.

This clonotype was seen ten or more times. The rearrangement joins TRBV20-1 to TRBJ2-3; 8 bases are shared with TRBD2. Germline values: CDR1 DFQATT, CDR2 SNEGSKA (reference sequence). The CDR3 is 16 residues long. The trim removed 4 bases at V and 0 bases at J, leaving 9 bases unmatched. CDR3: CSATRVLAVSTDTQYF. CDR3 nucleotides: TGCAGTGCTACTAGAGTACTAGCGGTTAGCACAGATACGCAGTATTTT.

Many counts were recorded for this clonotype. DNA of the CDR3: TGCAGCGGGAGCCAGAACACCGGGGAGCTGTTTTTT. Translating it yields CSGSQNTGELFF. The chain uses TRBV20-1 and TRBJ2-2, with D maybe TRBD2 (6 bases). The CDR3 spans 12 residues. CDR1 is DFQATT, CDR2 SNEGSKA, per germline (reference sequence).